Below are 22 T cell receptor beta chains sequenced from a single sample in a study of shared clonotypes between healthy human individuals. Sequencing used immunoSEQ multiplex PCR; TCRdb keeps in-frame clones, though not all of them. The sample contains some 530,000 clones, about 85% of which appear only once. Sequences were obtained from PBMCs. The receptors were gathered from a woman between 35 and 50 years old in good health. Some clones in this sample may be carry-over from other donors' samples.

V usage is TRBV25-1 and J usage is TRBJ2-3; 7 bases agree with TRBD1. After removal of 5 bases from V and 1 base from J, the junction contained 9 bases not matched to a gene. The V gene's germline CDR1 is MGHDK and CDR2 SYGVNS. The CDR3 contains 16 residues. Written as DNA, the CDR3 is TGTGCCAGCAGTCCTCCTTCCGGGACAGGCACAGATACGCAGTATTTT. The encoded protein is CASSPPSGTGTDTQYF.

Comment on this clone: This sequence is one base from a far larger clone and is likely a read error. The chain combines TRBV19 with TRBJ2-5, with D possibly TRBD2 on 5 matching bases. Germline V CDR1 and CDR2: LNHDA, SQIVND (reference sequence). The CDR3 runs to 14 residues. Trimming removed 8 bases from V and 5 bases from J, with 18 bases in between. The CDR3, as DNA: TGTGCCAGTGGTCCTGGACTGTATATGGAGACCCAGTACTTC. This sequence encodes CASGPGLYMETQYF.

J is TRBJ2-1 and V is TRBV7-9; D tentatively fits TRBD1 or TRBD2 (5 bases each). The germline V gene has CDR1 SEHNR and CDR2 FQNEAQ (reference sequence). The CDR3 is 15 residues long. V lost 4 bases to trimming and J lost 9 bases, with 19 bases between them. DNA of the CDR3: TGTGCCAGCAGCTCCACGGGGCCCCATGTTGGTGAGCAGTTCTTC. Translating gives CASSSTGPHVGEQFF.

As to this clone: A far larger clone is off by one base, so a read error is likely. The sample carries other DNA sequences with the same CDR3. The chain is built from TRBV19 and TRBJ1-1, with no clear D. There are 14 residues in the CDR3. Per the germline V gene, CDR1 is LNHDA and CDR2 is SQIVND (reference sequence). CDR3 DNA sequence: TGCGCCAGTACGTTCTCAGGAAGGAACACTGAAGCTTTCTTT. Protein product: CASTFSGRNTEAFF.

The V and J genes are TRBV30 and TRBJ1-3; D is possibly TRBD1 (6 bases). Looked up from germline, CDR1 is GTSNPN and CDR2 is SVGIG (reference sequence). The CDR3 is 16 amino acids. The V gene lost 0 bases and the J gene lost 0 bases, with 12 bases spanning the gap. The CDR3 DNA follows: TGTGCCTGGAGTGTACCTGGGGGACACTCTGGAAACACCATATATTTT. Encoded protein: CAWSVPGGHSGNTIYF.

The V gene is TRBV4-1, the J gene TRBJ1-3; 8 nucleotides match TRBD1. This CDR3 is 16 amino acids long. Germline V gene lookup returns CDR1 MGHRA and CDR2 YSYEKL. Unmatched junction bases numbered 4, after V lost 2 bases and J lost 1 base. This CDR3 is CASSQLTGGSGNTIYF. DNA of the CDR3: TGCGCCAGCAGCCAACTTACAGGGGGTTCTGGAAACACCATATATTTT.

V gene TRBV27 combines with J gene TRBJ2-3; D perhaps matches TRBD2 (6 bases). The CDR3 is 15 residues long. Trimming left V 7 bases short and J 4 bases short, with 18 bases between. Germline V gene lookup returns CDR1 MNHEY and CDR2 SMNVEV (reference sequence). CDR3: CASTPRRDPPDTQYF. In nucleotides, the CDR3 is TGTGCCAGCACCCCGAGGCGGGATCCCCCAGATACGCAGTATTTT.

The chain links TRBV7-9 to TRBJ2-7; D unclear. V gave up 4 bases and J gave up 0 bases, with 7 bases separating them. The CDR3 totals 13 residues. CDR1 and CDR2 from the germline V gene are SEHNR and FQNEAQ (reference sequence). Written as DNA, the CDR3 is TGTGCCAGCAGCTCCCAGAACTCCTACGAGCAGTACTTC. It codes for CASSSQNSYEQYF.

This chain connects TRBV28 to TRBJ2-5; D unclear. The CDR3 is 11 residues long. Germline V gene data show CDR1 as MDHEN and CDR2 as SYDVKM. Trimming took 7 bases from V and 2 from J, leaving 5 bases between them. The CDR3 region has the DNA TGTGCCAGCACCCAACAAGAGACCCAGTACTTC. Residues: CASTQQETQYF.

With regard to this clone: This probably arose from a read error, given a far larger clone one base away. Other DNA sequences of this sample code for an identical CDR3. V is TRBV10-3 and J is TRBJ1-1; D remains unclear. The V end was cut by 6 bases, the J end by 1 base, with 3 bases between. This CDR3 is 11 amino acids long. From germline, CDR1 is ENHRY and CDR2 SYGVKD. The CDR3: CAIRENTEAFF. CDR3 coding DNA: TGTGCCATCAGGGAGAACACTGAAGCTTTCTTT.

The V and J genes are TRBV12-5 and TRBJ2-1; the D is unclear. The V end lost 2 bases, the J end lost 8 bases, and 13 bases lay between the germline ends. The CDR3 runs 14 residues. Germline CDR1 is LGHNT and CDR2 is FRNRAP. The chain's CDR3 is CASGLNPTGDEQFF. Here the CDR3 DNA reads TGTGCTAGTGGTTTGAACCCGACTGGCGATGAGCAGTTCTTC.

This clone has just one count. The J gene is TRBJ2-3, the V gene TRBV18; D gene uncertain. Per germline, CDR1 KGHSH and CDR2 LQKENI. The CDR3 sequence is 14 residues long. V lost 1 base and J lost 3, with 8 bases in between. The DNA of the CDR3 is TGTGCCAGCTCACCACTAGTAGGGACAGATACGCAGTATTTT. Residues: CASSPLVGTDTQYF.

This clone was detected many times. This chain uses TRBV30 with TRBJ2-7, with D possibly being TRBD2 (5 bases). V lost 1 base, J lost 4 bases, and 23 bases lay in between. Per the germline V gene, CDR1 is GTSNPN and CDR2 is SVGIG (reference sequence). The CDR3 has 17 residues. The CDR3 coding sequence is TGTGCCTGGAGTGCGGGCGGGTTCGATGACCAAAATTACGAGCAGTACTTC. Residues: CAWSAGGFDDQNYEQYF.

The rearrangement links TRBV15 to TRBJ2-1; 11 bases line up with TRBD1. The trim removed 5 bases at V and 2 bases at J, leaving 14 bases unmatched. Germline V gives CDR1 LNHNV, CDR2 YYDKDF (reference sequence). CDR3 size: 19 residues. CDR3 amino acids: CATSGGQGAPGFTYNEQFF. CDR3 nucleotides: TGTGCCACCAGCGGCGGACAGGGGGCCCCCGGTTTTACCTACAATGAGCAGTTCTTC. Drawing the rest from reference TRBV15 and TRBJ2-1, the complete variable domain is DAMVIQNPRYQVTQFGKPVTLSCSQTLNHNVMYWYQQKSSQAPKLLFHYYDKDFNNEADTPDNFQSRRPNTSFCFLDIRSPGLGDTAMYLCATSGGQGAPGFTYNEQFFGPGTRLTVL.

The chain has TRBV5-1 and TRBJ2-2; 11 nucleotides match TRBD2. The CDR3 loop spans 16 amino acids. The V and J ends lost 4 bases and 4 bases, in that order; junction bases with no gene match: 6. The germline V gene encodes CDR1 SGHRS and CDR2 YFSETQ. This CDR3 reads CASSPVAGGGTGELFF. CDR3 in DNA: TGCGCCAGCAGCCCTGTAGCGGGAGGGGGCACCGGGGAGCTGTTTTTT. The whole variable domain, remainder taken from reference TRBV5-1 and TRBJ2-2, is KAGVTQTPRYLIKTRGQQVTLSCSPISGHRSVSWYQQTPGQGLQFLFEYFSETQRNKGNFPGRFSGRQFSNSRSEMNVSTLELGDSALYLCASSPVAGGGTGELFFGEGSRLTVL.

V usage is TRBV11-2 and J usage is TRBJ2-7; 8 bases line up with TRBD1. J gave up 6 bases and V 2 bases, and 6 bases lay outside the gene matches. Germline CDR1 reads SGHAT; CDR2 reads FQNNGV. This CDR3 spans 14 amino acids. The CDR3 bases are TGTGCCAGCAGCTTACGGGGGACAGGTTCCGAGCAGTACTTC. It yields the protein CASSLRGTGSEQYF.

V and J are TRBV2 and TRBJ1-4; no clear D gene. The CDR3 length is 17 residues. V lost 1 base and J 0 bases, leaving 12 bases between the germline ends. Germline CDR1 is SNHLY and CDR2 is FYNNEI. CDR3: CASSEGIAFATNEKLFF. CDR3 DNA: TGTGCCAGCAGTGAAGGAATAGCCTTTGCAACTAATGAAAAACTGTTTTTT. The entire variable domain, with the rest obtained from reference TRBV2 and TRBJ1-4, is as follows: EPEVTQTPSHQVTQMGQEVILRCVPISNHLYFYWYRQILGQKVEFLVSFYNNEISEKSEIFDDQFSVERPDGSNFTLKIRSTKLEDSAMYFCASSEGIAFATNEKLFFGSGTQLSVL.

The chain carries TRBV30 and TRBJ1-2; 7 bases fit TRBD1. The V segment lost 2 bases and the J segment 13 bases; nucleotides outside the gene matches: 10. CDR3 size: 12 residues. CDR1 is GTSNPN, CDR2 SVGIG, per germline (reference sequence). CDR3 sequence: CAWSPKGASGTF. CDR3 sequence (DNA): TGTGCCTGGAGTCCGAAGGGGGCGTCCGGCACCTTC.

In its sample, this clone was seen many times. Other nucleotide sequences from this sample produce the same CDR3. V usage is TRBV6-6 and J usage is TRBJ2-2; D perhaps matches TRBD1 (6 bases). V gave up 6 bases and J gave up 5 bases, with 16 bases separating them. Germline V gene lookup returns CDR1 MNHNY and CDR2 SVGAGI (reference sequence). There are 15 residues in the CDR3. The CDR3 DNA is TGTGCCAGCAGGCCACAGGGTTCGGGTACCGGGGAGCTGTTTTTT. Protein: CASRPQGSGTGELFF.

The gene calls are TRBV28 and TRBJ1-1; D is unclear. The CDR3 runs to 14 residues. In germline, CDR1 is MDHEN, CDR2 SYDVKM. V lost 8 bases to trimming and J lost 1 base, with 14 bases between them. CDR3 in amino acids: CASDQIGQNTEAFF. CDR3 sequence (DNA): TGTGCCAGCGATCAGATAGGGCAGAACACTGAAGCTTTCTTT.

In this sample, this clone turned up a few times. This sequence joins TRBV14 and TRBJ2-5; 9 bases align to TRBD2. Trimming took 6 bases from V and 4 from J; bases not matched to a gene: 9. CDR1 and CDR2 from the germline V gene are SGHDN and FVKESK. This CDR3 region has 15 residues. The CDR3 DNA sequence: TGTGCCAGCAGTCGAGTAGCGGGAGAGAGAGAGACCCAGTACTTC. As protein: CASSRVAGERETQYF.

The chain combines TRBV5-1 with TRBJ2-1; TRBD1 agrees at 8 bases. The junction had 6 bases not matched to a gene; V was cut back by 3 bases and J by 4 bases. CDR3 length equals 15 residues. Germline loops: CDR1 SGHRS, CDR2 YFSETQ. Written as DNA, the CDR3 is TGCGCCAGCAGCTACGGACAGGGACCATACAATGAGCAGTTCTTC. Protein: CASSYGQGPYNEQFF. Filled out from reference TRBV5-1 and TRBJ2-1, the complete variable domain reads KAGVTQTPRYLIKTRGQQVTLSCSPISGHRSVSWYQQTPGQGLQFLFEYFSETQRNKGNFPGRFSGRQFSNSRSEMNVSTLELGDSALYLCASSYGQGPYNEQFFGPGTRLTVL.